Listed below are T cell receptor beta chains from one sample, sequenced in a study of T cell responses to AZD1222 COVID-19 vaccine. Assay: immunoSEQ multiplex PCR; the TCRdb copy retains only in-frame clones and omits some. The data contain about 110,000 clones, more than 70% of them seen just once; the ten biggest clones take up roughly a sixth. The sequenced sample was peripheral blood, obtained on day 0 of AZD1222 vaccination. Receptor source: an adult in good health. CDR3s include the opening cysteine and the closing phenylalanine or tryptophan. Fields, in order: clone size, V gene, D gene, J gene, CDR3 protein, CDR3 DNA. D genes are given only for firm matches. Clone size appears in some rows only: once, few, many, or a class for an expanded clone.

.	TRBV30	.	TRBJ1-1	CAWNKGLMNTEAFF	TGTGCCTGGAATAAGGGACTTATGAACACTGAAGCTTTCTTT
.	TRBV7-9	TRBD1	TRBJ2-6	CASSLRTGGPSGANVLTF	TGTGCCAGCAGCTTGCGGACAGGGGGACCCTCTGGGGCCAACGTCCTGACTTTC
.	TRBV18	.	TRBJ1-3	CASSAQGTPGNTIYF	TGTGCCAGCTCAGCACAGGGAACCCCTGGAAACACCATATATTTT
.	TRBV28	.	TRBJ2-7	CASSQGRYEQYF	TGTGCCAGCTCCCAAGGTCGGTACGAGCAGTACTTC
once	TRBV3-1/TRBV3-2	.	TRBJ2-3	CASSLYIITDTQYF	TGTGCCAGCAGCCTTTATATCATCACAGATACGCAGTATTTT
.	TRBV19	.	TRBJ1-5	CASSPRQENQPQHF	TGTGCCAGTAGTCCTAGACAGGAAAATCAGCCCCAGCATTTT
.	TRBV10-3	.	TRBJ1-5	CAISESKAPNQPQHF	TGTGCCATCAGTGAGTCGAAGGCACCCAATCAGCCCCAGCATTTT
.	TRBV24-1	.	TRBJ1-2	CATSAKSNYGYTF	TGTGCCACCAGTGCGAAGTCTAACTATGGCTACACCTTC
.	TRBV24-1	TRBD1	TRBJ2-1	CATSDPDRAQFF	TGTGCCACCAGTGATCCTGACAGGGCGCAGTTCTTC
.	TRBV6-6	.	TRBJ1-2	CASSSPGLAGNYGYTF	TGTGCCAGCAGTTCCCCCGGGCTAGCTGGTAACTATGGCTACACCTTC
.	TRBV11-2	TRBD1	TRBJ1-4	CASSLQGGFREKLFF	TGTGCCAGCAGCTTACAGGGGGGGTTTCGTGAAAAACTGTTTTTT
.	TRBV5-1	TRBD1	TRBJ2-3	CASSSQGAHTDTQYF	TGCGCCAGCAGCTCACAGGGGGCGCACACAGATACGCAGTATTTT
.	TRBV9	TRBD1	TRBJ2-3	CASSAVNTGGPRYF	TGTGCCAGCAGCGCAGTGAATACAGGGGGCCCGCGGTATTTT
.	TRBV19	.	TRBJ2-7	CASSIKGGGRHVYEQYF	TGTGCCAGTAGTATCAAAGGCGGGGGCCGCCATGTATACGAGCAGTACTTC
.	TRBV6-5	.	TRBJ1-6	CASSWGIKSPLHF	TGTGCCAGCAGTTGGGGTATTAAATCACCCCTCCACTTT
.	TRBV9	TRBD2	TRBJ2-3	CASSAGTSTQGTQYF	TGTGCCAGCAGCGCCGGGACTAGCACACAAGGTACGCAGTATTTT
.	TRBV18	TRBD1	TRBJ1-1	CASSPLDRAGRGFF	TGTGCCAGCTCACCCCTGGACAGGGCAGGTCGGGGATTCTTT
.	TRBV29-1	TRBD1	TRBJ1-1	CSVETGLRNTEAFF	TGCAGCGTCGAGACAGGGTTGAGGAACACTGAAGCTTTCTTT
.	TRBV4-3	.	TRBJ1-6	CASSQDGPRNSPLHF	TGCGCCAGCAGCCAAGATGGCCCGCGAAATTCACCCCTCCACTTT
.	TRBV18	.	TRBJ1-2	CASSPLTGLYRYTF	TGTGCCAGCTCACCCTTGACAGGCCTGTATCGCTACACCTTC
.	TRBV7-2	.	TRBJ2-5	CASSLVARAQETQYF	TGTGCCAGCAGCTTAGTGGCCAGGGCTCAAGAGACCCAGTACTTC
.	TRBV18	.	TRBJ2-1	CASSPTGGPYNEQFF	TGTGCCAGCTCACCCACTGGAGGGCCCTACAATGAGCAGTTCTTC
few	TRBV18	.	TRBJ1-6	CASSPGTGTGALHF	TGTGCCAGCTCACCTGGGACGGGGACGGGCGCCCTCCACTTT
.	TRBV30	.	TRBJ1-5	CAWTHKGVSNQPQHF	TGTGCCTGGACCCATAAGGGGGTCAGCAATCAGCCCCAGCATTTT
few	TRBV5-1	.	TRBJ2-1	CASSSRGEVEQFF	TGCGCCAGCAGCTCCAGGGGGGAAGTTGAGCAGTTCTTC
.	TRBV2	TRBD1	TRBJ2-7	CASSEVGTVDEQYF	TGTGCCAGCAGTGAAGTTGGGACAGTGGACGAGCAGTACTTC
few	TRBV12-3/TRBV12-4	.	TRBJ1-4	CASSLESGEKLFF	TGTGCCAGCAGTTTAGAGAGTGGGGAAAAACTGTTTTTT
.	TRBV5-1	TRBD1	TRBJ1-3	CASSPGQGQRWNTIYF	TGCGCCAGCAGCCCGGGACAGGGGCAGAGATGGAACACCATATATTTT
.	TRBV11-3	.	TRBJ2-2	CASSLGLDANTGELFF	TGTGCCAGCAGCTTAGGCCTCGACGCGAACACCGGGGAGCTGTTTTTT
.	TRBV28	.	TRBJ1-6	CASKEGGLDSPLHF	TGTGCCAGCAAGGAGGGGGGATTGGATTCACCCCTCCACTTT
few	TRBV18	TRBD1	TRBJ1-1	CASSRFPAGTVNTEAFF	TGTGCCAGCTCCCGATTCCCGGCAGGGACAGTGAACACTGAAGCTTTCTTT
once	TRBV12-3/TRBV12-4	.	TRBJ1-1	CASSYRFEAFF	TGTGCCAGCAGTTACCGATTTGAAGCTTTCTTT
.	TRBV12-3/TRBV12-4	.	TRBJ1-1	CASSLSKRAFF	TGTGCCAGCAGCCTGAGTAAGAGGGCTTTCTTT
.	TRBV6-2/TRBV6-3	.	TRBJ1-4	CASSLRRANEKLFF	TGTGCCAGCAGCCTCAGGCGGGCTAATGAAAAACTGTTTTTT
.	TRBV28	TRBD1	TRBJ2-5	CASSFDWDRGLPGETQYF	TGTGCCAGCAGTTTCGACTGGGACAGGGGGCTCCCTGGCGAGACCCAGTACTTC
.	TRBV5-6	TRBD2	TRBJ2-3	CASSFGAGGTDTQYF	TGTGCCAGCAGCTTTGGGGCGGGAGGCACAGATACGCAGTATTTT
.	TRBV5-1	.	TRBJ2-1	CASSLAGGRLYNEQFF	TGCGCCAGCAGCTTGGCCGGTGGGAGGCTCTACAATGAGCAGTTCTTC
.	TRBV11-2	TRBD1	TRBJ1-4	CASSQDRANEKLFF	TGTGCCAGCAGCCAGGACAGGGCGAATGAAAAACTGTTTTTT
.	TRBV24-1	TRBD2	TRBJ2-5	CATSDRTSGQETQYF	TGTGCCACCAGTGATCGGACTAGCGGGCAAGAGACCCAGTACTTC
.	TRBV5-6	.	TRBJ1-5	CASSLGARVSQPQHF	TGTGCCAGCAGCTTGGGGGCTAGGGTGTCCCAGCCCCAGCATTTT
.	TRBV28	.	TRBJ2-7	CASSLGGSSSYEQYF	TGTGCCAGCAGTTTAGGGGGGTCAAGCTCCTACGAGCAGTACTTC
.	TRBV30	.	TRBJ1-1	CAWSVLGRANTEAFF	TGTGCCTGGAGTGTATTAGGCAGGGCGAACACTGAAGCTTTCTTT
few	TRBV7-9	.	TRBJ2-7	CASSLQGLSYEQYF	TGTGCCAGCAGCTTACAGGGTCTCTCCTACGAGCAGTACTTC
.	TRBV21-1	.	TRBJ2-3	CASSKDRTAEGTDTQYF	TGTGCCAGCAGCAAAGATAGGACAGCCGAAGGAACAGATACGCAGTATTTT
.	TRBV5-1	TRBD1	TRBJ1-6	CASSQTGVSPLHF	TGCGCCAGCAGCCAAACAGGGGTTTCACCCCTCCACTTT
.	TRBV6-2/TRBV6-3	.	TRBJ1-2	CASSYSARGRADYGYTF	TGTGCCAGCAGTTACTCCGCACGTGGCAGGGCGGACTATGGCTACACCTTC
.	TRBV5-4	TRBD1	TRBJ1-3	CASSLPGTGSGNTIYF	TGTGCCAGCAGCTTGCCAGGGACAGGCTCTGGAAACACCATATATTTT
.	TRBV19	.	TRBJ1-5	CASSIPTDRRDQHF	TGTGCCAGTAGTATACCGACAGATCGAAGGGACCAGCATTTT
.	TRBV24-1	TRBD1	TRBJ2-1	CATSGRDRVGNEQFF	TGTGCCACCAGTGGTAGAGACAGGGTTGGGAATGAGCAGTTCTTC
.	TRBV7-2	TRBD2	TRBJ2-3	CASSPVGLAGFLGTDTQYF	TGTGCCAGCAGCCCCGTGGGGCTAGCGGGATTCCTGGGCACAGATACGCAGTATTTT
.	TRBV6-5	TRBD2	TRBJ2-1	CASSYELAGMSEQFF	TGTGCCAGCAGTTACGAACTAGCGGGAATGAGTGAGCAGTTCTTC
.	TRBV2	.	TRBJ1-4	CASSEDSNEKLFF	TGTGCCAGCAGTGAAGACAGTAATGAAAAACTGTTTTTT
.	TRBV3-1/TRBV3-2	.	TRBJ1-2	CASSLGTTNGYTF	TGTGCCAGCAGTCTCGGGACCACCAATGGCTACACCTTC
.	TRBV9	TRBD1	TRBJ2-5	CASSLITGGYETQYF	TGTGCCAGCAGCTTAATAACAGGGGGCTACGAGACCCAGTACTTC